This is a list of T cell receptor beta chains from one sample in a study of T cell responses to AZD1222 COVID-19 vaccine. The repertoire was sequenced with immunoSEQ multiplex PCR; TCRdb's copy has only in-frame clones and lacks some. The sample shows about 140,000 clones, over 75% of them seen only once. Material: peripheral blood, obtained on day 0 of AZD1222 vaccination. Receptor source: an adult in good health. CDR3s include the opening cysteine and the closing phenylalanine or tryptophan. Some rows have no size entry. The others give once, few or many, or a class for an expanded clone.

j_call,v_call,clone_size,cdr3_aa
TRBJ2-7,TRBV19,NA,CASSIIIGAYEQYF
TRBJ1-1,TRBV9,NA,CASSAQGGDTEAFF
TRBJ2-3,TRBV11-2,NA,CASSLVGEGGAFPTQYF
TRBJ1-1,TRBV28,NA,CATGTVKAFF
TRBJ1-6,TRBV7-9,NA,CASSLAPDNSPLHF
TRBJ2-7,TRBV4-1,few,CASSLGLAGAPSYEQYF
TRBJ1-4,TRBV7-9,NA,CASSLQGARGEKLFF
TRBJ2-2,TRBV5-1,NA,CASSPLGQGPTGELFF
TRBJ2-3,TRBV7-2,NA,CASSLRSAAPDTQYF
TRBJ1-5,TRBV2,NA,CASSGDGLLGNQPQHF
TRBJ2-3,TRBV30,NA,CAAGRTDTQYF
TRBJ2-2,TRBV18,NA,CASSPRKGAHTGELFF
TRBJ1-1,TRBV12-5,once,CASGTGGDTEAFF
TRBJ1-2,TRBV6-6,NA,CASTPGNRGYGYTF
TRBJ1-2,TRBV9,NA,CASSSRDYGYTF
TRBJ1-1,TRBV3-1/TRBV3-2,NA,CASRQTSTGMNTEAFF
TRBJ2-2,TRBV11-2,NA,CASSQLLGNTGELFF
TRBJ1-2,TRBV27,NA,CASSLFSGGYYGYTF
TRBJ1-3,TRBV19,NA,CASSTPGHPSGNTIYF
TRBJ2-1,TRBV6-4,NA,CASSDSIAGGHNEQFF
TRBJ2-1,TRBV24-1,NA,CATRAGTGPRDEQFF
TRBJ1-6,TRBV5-4,NA,CASSDAGRSYNSPLHF
TRBJ1-2,TRBV5-5,once,CASSPRLGNGPDQGYTF
TRBJ2-2,TRBV3-1/TRBV3-2,NA,CASSQRDRGPGGELFF
TRBJ1-2,TRBV12-3/TRBV12-4,NA,CASSLRQGYGYTF
TRBJ2-1,TRBV5-1,NA,CASSPGGGRTPNEQFF
TRBJ2-2,TRBV7-9,NA,CASTSRDGNTGELFF
TRBJ2-7,TRBV2,NA,CASIEGFSYEQYF
TRBJ2-7,TRBV27,NA,CASTLLGSNEQYF
TRBJ1-5,TRBV5-6,NA,CASSLGYRTHQPQHF
TRBJ2-5,TRBV5-4,NA,CASSPGPMETQYF
TRBJ2-6,TRBV7-9,NA,CASTQPSSGANVLTF
TRBJ1-2,TRBV2,NA,CASSVDRGLVSGYTF
TRBJ2-3,TRBV9,NA,CASSATRDRATDTQYF
TRBJ1-3,TRBV7-9,few,CASSLAGERWRNTIYF
TRBJ1-2,TRBV10-3,NA,CAISDSGSSYGYTF
TRBJ2-2,TRBV9,NA,CASLAETGELFF
TRBJ1-1,TRBV28,NA,CASSTHVSVTIPAGAFF
TRBJ2-7,TRBV27,NA,CASRQREGPYEQYF
TRBJ1-4,TRBV6-1,NA,CASSEARGFLNEKLFF
TRBJ1-1,TRBV19,NA,CASTISENTEAFF
TRBJ2-7,TRBV5-5,NA,CASSVVAGKYEQYF
TRBJ2-7,TRBV6-6,NA,CASSRDKSYEQYF
TRBJ1-5,TRBV9,NA,CASSAASNQPQHF
TRBJ2-1,TRBV5-1,NA,CASRLRLAGGSGHNEQFF
TRBJ1-4,TRBV5-5,NA,CASSLRDGNEKLFF
TRBJ1-2,TRBV28,few,CASRGGFGYTF